This entry concerns a single T cell receptor beta chain. Germline assignment: CDR1 MDHEN and CDR2 SYDVKM. The ends were cut back, 5 bases at V and 5 bases at J, with 21 bases in the middle. This CDR3 region has 16 residues. Clones were read by immunoSEQ multiplex PCR, and TCRdb kept only the in-frame ones, dropping some. The sample has about 270,000 clones, around 80% seen once. The data are from a study of control samples from healthy donors and cancer patients. The receptor comes from a woman in her fifties or sixties with lung cancer. The specimen was PBMCs. The genes are TRBV28 and TRBJ1-1; unclear D gene. CDR3 loop: CASSVIQLPVTTEAFF. The CDR3 DNA sequence: TGTGCCAGCAGTGTAATACAGCTTCCTGTGACTACTGAAGCTTTCTTT. Drawing the rest from reference TRBV28 and TRBJ1-1, the complete variable domain is DVKVTQSSRYLVKRTGEKVFLECVQDMDHENMFWYRQDPGLGLRLIYFSYDVKMKEKGDIPEGYSVSREKKERFSLILESASTNQTSMYLCASSVIQLPVTTEAFFGQGTRLTVV.